This entry features one T cell receptor beta chain sequence. The antigen remains undetermined. Germline CDR1 ENHRY, CDR2 SYGVKD. V was trimmed by 6 bases and J by 7 bases, leaving 18 bases between them. The CDR3 totals 15 residues. A J-beta primer mix and a sample-barcoded 5' primer were used in a second PCR of about 7 to 12 cycles. TCRdb redid the calling of the 5' RACE reads with MiXCR, one entry per CDR3 protein. Of over a million distinct CDR3 sequences listed, almost 60% are singletons. The entry originates in a study of blood T cells in healthy people across ages. Looking at the study overall: Per two T cells, about one barcoded beta molecule was captured through template switching.

General study findings and limits: Fewer expanded clones and more diversity marked long-lived versus aged donors.

This sequence originates from a man aged 18-30 years in good health. Material: blood. The gene calls are TRBV10-3 and TRBJ2-2, with TRBD1 as a possible D gene (6 bases). The CDR3 spells CAISAGTQLDGELFF. CDR3 nucleotide sequence: TGTGCCATCAGCGCCGGGACACAACTCGACGGGGAGCTGTTTTTT.